These 31 T cell receptor beta chains share one sample of origin, sequenced in a study of blood T cells in healthy people across ages. Primers used in a second PCR of about 7 to 12 cycles were a sample-barcoded 5' primer and a J-beta primer mix. A single record per CDR3 protein comes from TCRdb applying MiXCR to the 5' RACE reads. Here the sample spans some 1,500,000 distinct CDR3 sequences, approximately 43% being singletons. The source material was blood. The receptors here all came from a woman aged 18-29 years in good health.

The chain couples TRBV11-2 to TRBJ2-1; no clear D gene. Germline CDR1 reads SGHAT; CDR2 reads FQNNGV. V was clipped by 0 bases and J by 10 bases, with 7 bases between them. The CDR3 has 12 residues. The DNA for the CDR3 is TGTGCCAGCAGCTTAGATATCAAGGAGCAGTTCTTC. As protein: CASSLDIKEQFF.

A few counts support this clonotype. This rearrangement joins TRBV4-1 to TRBJ1-2, with no clear D. There are 15 residues in the CDR3. Trimming removed 0 bases at V and 3 bases at J, with 11 bases between. The V gene's germline CDR1 is MGHRA and CDR2 YSYEKL. The CDR3 DNA sequence: TGCGCCAGCAGCCAAGATTTCCCACAGCACTATGGCTACACCTTC. Its translation is CASSQDFPQHYGYTF.

The CDR3 sequence is CASSLAATPEGGYYNEQFF. CDR3 bases: TGTGCCAGCAGCTTAGCGGCTACTCCCGAAGGTGGATACTACAATGAGCAGTTCTTC. V and J are TRBV7-2 and TRBJ2-1; D is unresolved. Germline loops: CDR1 SGHTA, CDR2 FQGNSA. The CDR3 is 19 residues long. Trimming stripped 0 bases from V and 3 bases from J, with 21 bases between.

This chain uses TRBV10-3 with TRBJ2-1; 7 bases fit TRBD1. V was clipped by 4 bases and J by 4 bases; unmatched bases: 13. The CDR3 contains 17 residues. Looked up from germline, CDR1 is ENHRY and CDR2 is SYGVKD. The CDR3 protein is CAISGLNAGGRYNEQFF. CDR3 bases: TGTGCCATCAGTGGGCTCAATGCAGGGGGTCGATACAATGAGCAGTTCTTC.

This clonotype was observed a single time. The chain links TRBV6-5 to TRBJ2-5, with 9 nucleotides matching TRBD2. V lost 5 bases, J lost 11 bases, and 12 bases stayed unmatched. Germline V CDR1 and CDR2: MNHEY, SVGAGI. CDR3 length equals 14 residues. The CDR3 loop reads CASSAGLARNEQYF. CDR3 nucleotides: TGTGCCAGCAGTGCAGGACTAGCGCGCAATGAGCAGTACTTC.

The chain is built from TRBV7-9 and TRBJ1-1, with D possibly TRBD1 on 6 matching bases. V was trimmed by 3 bases and J by 4 bases, leaving 12 bases between them. Germline V gene sequence: CDR1 SEHNR, CDR2 FQNEAQ (reference sequence). The length of the CDR3 is 14 residues. The CDR3 sequence: CASSLGGGPTEAFF. CDR3 nucleotides: TGTGCCAGCAGCTTGGGAGGGGGGCCCACTGAAGCTTTCTTT.

As to this clonotype: It may be a read error: a sequence one base away is much more abundant. The chain is built from TRBV25-1 and TRBJ1-2; D is unresolved. CDR1 is MGHDK and CDR2 is SYGVNS in the germline V gene. This CDR3 contains 13 residues. This chain's CDR3 is CTSSESSNYGYTF. CDR3 DNA sequence: TGTACCAGCAGTGAATCGAGTAACTATGGCTACACCTTC.

In its sample, this clonotype was seen a few times. The chain employs TRBV28 and TRBJ2-7; D is perhaps TRBD1 (6 bases). CDR1 and CDR2 (germline): MDHEN, SYDVKM. The germline V and J ends were trimmed by 7 bases and 0 bases, with 19 bases remaining between them. The CDR3 loop spans 16 amino acids. The CDR3 DNA reads TGTGCCAGCACCTTAACACCGGGACAAAACTCCTACGAGCAGTACTTC. This translates into CASTLTPGQNSYEQYF.

The rearrangement links TRBV29-1 to TRBJ2-4; D might be TRBD2 (6 bases). The closer fit of TRBJ2-7 to the DNA end suggests the J call may be wrong. In germline, CDR1 is SQVTM, CDR2 ANQGSEA. This CDR3 contains 20 residues. CDR3 nucleotides: TGCAGCGTTGGCCACAGATCAGGCATCCTCGGGCGGGATGAATCCTACGAGCAGTACTTC. Translating it yields CSVGHRSGILGRDESYEQYF.

This clonotype was seen once. This chain links TRBV4-2 with TRBJ2-7; 10 bases map to TRBD2. The CDR3 is made up of 14 amino acids. Germline-derived CDR1 and CDR2 are LGHNA and YNFKEQ. With V trimmed by 4 bases and J by 12 bases, 12 bases remained unmatched. CDR3 in amino acids: CASSPKREGEKAYF. The CDR3 DNA follows: TGTGCCAGCAGCCCCAAGCGGGAGGGGGAAAAAGCGTACTTC.

The chain uses TRBV20-1 and TRBJ2-1; 8 nucleotides agree with TRBD2. This CDR3 is built from 17 residues. The trim removed 3 bases at V and 1 base at J, leaving 11 bases unmatched. Germline CDR1 is DFQATT and CDR2 is SNEGSKA (reference sequence). Here the CDR3 DNA reads TGCAGTGCTAGGGACTTCCTTAGCGGGGATTCCTACAATGAGCAGTTCTTC. Encoded protein: CSARDFLSGDSYNEQFF.

This clonotype was counted many times. The rearrangement uses TRBV7-2 and TRBJ2-5; D not resolved. Germline values: CDR1 SGHTA, CDR2 FQGNSA. The CDR3 sequence is 13 residues long. Trimming took off 1 base at V and 1 base at J, with 4 bases between the two ends. CDR3 nucleotide sequence: TGTGCCAGCAGCTTAGTGGTCCAAGAGACCCAGTACTTC. Translating it yields CASSLVVQETQYF.

The chain is built from TRBV18 and TRBJ2-5, with D possibly matching TRBD2 (6 bases). CDR3 length: 15 residues. Trimming stripped 5 bases from V and 2 bases from J, with 15 bases between. In germline, CDR1 is KGHSH, CDR2 LQKENI. The CDR3 protein is CASSWVAGPQETQYF. For the CDR3, the DNA is TGTGCCAGCTCATGGGTCGCGGGACCACAAGAGACCCAGTACTTC.

This clonotype was observed once. This chain uses TRBV7-2 with TRBJ1-5; the D gene is possibly TRBD1 (6 bases). The CDR3 extends over 15 amino acids. Deletions cut 4 bases from V and 6 bases from J, with 16 bases between. CDR1 and CDR2 from the germline V gene are SGHTA and FQGNSA. CDR3 residues: CASSSVGQLSQPQHF. The CDR3 DNA sequence: TGTGCCAGCAGCTCTGTAGGACAGCTAAGTCAGCCCCAGCATTTT.

This chain uses TRBV27 with TRBJ1-2, with 7 nucleotides matching TRBD1. The germline V gene has CDR1 MNHEY and CDR2 SMNVEV (reference sequence). V lost 3 bases to trimming and J lost 2 bases; unmatched junction nucleotides: 9. This CDR3 region has 16 residues. For the CDR3, the DNA is TGTGCCAGCAGTTTCAGCTTAGGGACAGCAAACTATGGCTACACCTTC. Translated: CASSFSLGTANYGYTF.

The chain combines TRBV20-1 with TRBJ2-1; TRBD2 agrees at 12 bases. Looked up from germline, CDR1 is DFQATT and CDR2 is SNEGSKA (reference sequence). The CDR3 consists of 16 residues. V shed 2 bases and J 3 bases; nucleotides not matched to a gene: 5. The CDR3 here is CSARLAGGPDYNEQFF. The CDR3 DNA reads as TGCAGTGCTAGACTAGCGGGAGGGCCTGACTACAATGAGCAGTTCTTC.

The chain joins TRBV7-2 to TRBJ2-1; maybe TRBD2 (6 bases). Germline values: CDR1 SGHTA, CDR2 FQGNSA. V was trimmed by 5 bases and J by 10 bases, leaving 18 bases between them. The CDR3 is 14 amino acids. The CDR3 DNA sequence: TGTGCCAGCAGCGTAGAGAGGGGCCGGGAGGAGCAGTTCTTC. Protein sequence: CASSVERGREEQFF.

In its sample, this clonotype was seen a few times. V gene TRBV27 combines with J gene TRBJ2-1, with TRBD1 matching 7 bases. The CDR3 runs to 14 residues. CDR1 MNHEY and CDR2 SMNVEV come from the germline V gene (reference sequence). V was clipped by 2 bases and J by 6 bases; unmatched bases: 4. In nucleotides, the CDR3 is TGTGCCAGCAGTTTAGTGTACAGGGGCAATGAGCAGTTCTTC. Its protein product is CASSLVYRGNEQFF.

Worth noting for this clonotype: The junction departs from the called germline gene at one end, perhaps through a read error. The chain has TRBV5-1 and TRBJ2-3; 10 nucleotides agree with TRBD1. From germline, CDR1 is SGHRS and CDR2 YFSETQ. There are 17 residues in the CDR3. The CDR3, as DNA: TGCGCCAACAGCGTAGACAGGGGGCGAATAGGGCCAGATACGCAGTATTTT. It yields the protein CANSVDRGRIGPDTQYF.

This clonotype was counted between two and nine times. The chain is built from TRBV4-1 and TRBJ2-5; the D gene is possibly TRBD1 (5 bases). Per the germline V gene, CDR1 is MGHRA and CDR2 is YSYEKL. The CDR3 extends over 14 amino acids. The V and J ends lost 1 base and 4 bases respectively, with 10 bases between them. The CDR3 reads CASSQVQGRETQYF. CDR3 coding DNA: TGCGCCAGCAGCCAAGTTCAGGGTAGAGAGACCCAGTACTTC.

This clonotype was observed a handful of times. The rearrangement uses TRBV6-2 or TRBV6-3 and TRBJ2-1, with 11 nucleotides matching TRBD2. The germline gives CDR1 MNHEY, CDR2 SVGEGT. The junction had 5 bases not matched to a gene; V was cut back by 8 bases and J by 2 bases. The CDR3 spans 15 residues. The CDR3 DNA reads TGTGCCAGCCGACGTAGCGGGGGGGCCTACAATGAGCAGTTCTTC. Translated, it gives CASRRSGGAYNEQFF.

The CDR3 nucleotides are TGTGCCAGCAGTGGCGGGGGGGACTTTGGCAATCAGCCCCAGCATTTT. Translating gives CASSGGGDFGNQPQHF. This chain links TRBV6-1 with TRBJ1-5, with D perhaps TRBD1 (5 bases). The V and J ends lost 4 bases and 2 bases respectively, with 15 bases between them. The CDR3 spans 16 residues. Looked up from germline, CDR1 is MNHNS and CDR2 is SASEGT.

The V gene is TRBV3-1, the J gene TRBJ1-4; D perhaps matches TRBD1 (5 bases). CDR1 and CDR2 (germline): LGHDT, YNNKEL (reference sequence). V shed 0 bases and J shed 7 bases, with 9 bases lying between them. This CDR3 has 14 amino acids. In DNA, the CDR3 is TGTGCCAGCAGCCAAGAACCCGGGGCTGAAAAACTGTTTTTT. Encoded protein: CASSQEPGAEKLFF.

The sample holds a few counts of this clonotype. This rearrangement joins TRBV6-6 to TRBJ2-5; D is possibly TRBD2 (5 bases). Trimming took off 3 bases at V and 4 bases at J, with 9 bases between the two ends. This CDR3 is built from 13 residues. Germline values: CDR1 MNHNY, CDR2 SVGAGI (reference sequence). Here the CDR3 reads CASSYGLAETQYF. For the CDR3, the DNA is TGTGCCAGCAGTTATGGGCTAGCAGAGACCCAGTACTTC.

V usage is TRBV20-1 and J usage is TRBJ2-7; maybe TRBD2 (5 bases). The germline V and J ends were trimmed by 0 bases and 7 bases, with 13 bases remaining between them. CDR3 size: 13 residues. Germline V gene data show CDR1 as DFQATT and CDR2 as SNEGSKA (reference sequence). CDR3 residues: CSARDPQRREQYF. Here the CDR3 DNA reads TGCAGTGCTAGAGATCCACAGCGGAGGGAGCAGTACTTC.

There are a few counts of this clonotype. The chain couples TRBV4-1 to TRBJ1-2; tentative D call: TRBD1 (5 bases). The CDR3 is made up of 14 amino acids. Trimming took 4 bases from V and 0 from J, leaving 9 bases between them. Germline values: CDR1 MGHRA, CDR2 YSYEKL. CDR3 sequence: CASSPRESNYGYTF. The CDR3 DNA sequence: TGCGCCAGCAGCCCCAGGGAGTCTAACTATGGCTACACCTTC.

This clonotype was counted many times. This chain uses TRBV20-1 with TRBJ2-3; D not resolved. V gave up 3 bases and J gave up 6 bases, with 25 bases separating them. CDR1 is DFQATT and CDR2 is SNEGSKA in the germline V gene (reference sequence). The CDR3 runs to 17 residues. The CDR3 DNA reads TGCAGTGCTAGCGGGTTTGGCCGCGGATTACCCGTGGATACGCAGTATTTT. Protein product: CSASGFGRGLPVDTQYF.

The rearrangement joins TRBV12-3 or TRBV12-4 to TRBJ2-3; the match to TRBD2 covers 9 bases. The V gene end was trimmed by 5 bases and the J gene end by 6 bases; junction bases not matched to a gene: 21. The CDR3 extends over 19 amino acids. CDR3 sequence: CASSAPSSSSGDRRDTQYF. CDR3 sequence (DNA): TGTGCCAGCAGTGCCCCGAGTAGTTCTAGCGGGGACCGCAGGGATACGCAGTATTTT.

This chain uses TRBV6-2 or TRBV6-3 with TRBJ1-1; D not resolved. Germline CDR1 MNHEY, CDR2 SVGEGT. V was clipped by 1 base and J by 8 bases, with 11 bases between them. The CDR3 loop spans 13 amino acids. The CDR3 nucleotides are TGTGCCAGCAGTTACTTCGAAAGGGAAGAAGCTTTCTTT. This gives the protein CASSYFEREEAFF.

This clonotype appeared a few times. The chain carries TRBV20-1 and TRBJ2-3, with 12 positions matching TRBD2. The CDR3 runs 15 residues. CDR1 and CDR2 from the germline V gene are DFQATT and SNEGSKA (reference sequence). The junction had 5 bases not matched to a gene; V was cut back by 5 bases and J by 2 bases. CDR3 DNA sequence: TGCAGTGCTCGTAGGACTAGCGGGACCACAGATACGCAGTATTTT. Translated, it gives CSARRTSGTTDTQYF.

This chain links TRBV25-1 with TRBJ1-2, with 7 bases matching TRBD1. The CDR3 sequence is 16 residues long. The J segment lost 2 bases and the V segment lost 0 bases, leaving 6 bases of the junction unmatched. Germline V gene data show CDR1 as MGHDK and CDR2 as SYGVNS. The CDR3 DNA reads as TGTGCCAGCAGTGAATATATCGTGACAGGGAACTATGGCTACACCTTC. Encoded protein: CASSEYIVTGNYGYTF.